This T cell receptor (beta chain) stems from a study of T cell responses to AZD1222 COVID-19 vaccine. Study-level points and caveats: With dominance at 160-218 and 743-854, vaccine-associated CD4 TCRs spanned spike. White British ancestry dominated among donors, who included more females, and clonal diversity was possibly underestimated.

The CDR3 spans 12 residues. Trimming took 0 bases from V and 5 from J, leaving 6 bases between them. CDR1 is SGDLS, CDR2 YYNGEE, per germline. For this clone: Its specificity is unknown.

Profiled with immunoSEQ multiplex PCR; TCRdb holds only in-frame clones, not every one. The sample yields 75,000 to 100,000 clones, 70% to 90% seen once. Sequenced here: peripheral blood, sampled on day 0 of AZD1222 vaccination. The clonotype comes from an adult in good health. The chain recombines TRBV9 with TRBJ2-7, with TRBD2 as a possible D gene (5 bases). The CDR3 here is CASSVGGNEQYF. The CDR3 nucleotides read TGTGCCAGCAGCGTAGGAGGGAACGAGCAGTACTTC.